This T cell receptor (beta chain) was sequenced during a study of blood T cell repertoires in COVID-19 (dated by TCRdb to the early 2020s). Background for the entire study: Samples from collaborators originated in the United States, Italy and Spain and spanned both the acute and convalescent phases of COVID-19. The samples were drawn from two sources: the first 160 participants of the ongoing ImmuneRACE study, and fewer than 1,500 subjects contributed by 6 global collaborators. A freely available public database, intended as a resource for researchers studying the immune response to SARS-CoV-2, is where the repertoires were released. The dataset comprised deeply sampled blood TCRbeta repertoires from subjects exposed to, actively infected with, or recovered from COVID-19. The material from the prospective study consisted of cDNA or gDNA derived from T cells, B-cell-depleted T cells, or PBMCs. Nearly every sample came with metadata listing a de-identified subject ID, COVID-19 status, age in years and sex. Where HLA class I and class II types were available, the types were taken from metadata supplied by the sample provider, not from assay-based typing. Study-level results and caveats: How much clinical and demographic metadata was included differed by source and by participant, and the metadata was provided uncurated.

TCRbeta CDR3 regions were amplified from genomic DNA by means of the immunoSEQ Assay, a bias-controlled multiplex PCR. As for the original processing: Within the assay, amplification of reference gene primers was used to estimate how many nucleated cells each sample contained. Sequence reads were collapsed and filtered to measure the absolute abundance of every unique TCRbeta CDR3 rearrangement. For each sample, productive Simpson clonality was calculated as the square root of Simpson's diversity index over productive rearrangements. Drawn from immuneACCESS, this table holds only the in-frame rearrangements with V and J called that TCRdb kept. Clones are partly lost; checked studies trace under half to an unresolved V gene and leave the rest unexplained. Clone size and the V and J calls come from that table; the DNA yielded D and trimming. The sample includes some 330,000 clones, with about nine tenths observed a single time. The ten biggest clones cover over 3.5% of the sample.

Participants in the prospective study were aged 18 to 89 years, lived in about two dozen United States geographic areas, and enrolled through a virtual design. In the prospective study, participants were assigned to cohorts based on the clinical history participants reported in a screening survey and a study questionnaire. Recovered participants in ImmuneRACE Cohort 3 were defined as having two consecutive negative NP/OP PCR tests, clearance from a healthcare professional, or resolution of symptoms. In the prospective study, whole blood, serum and a nasopharyngeal or oropharyngeal swab were collected from each participant by mobile phlebotomists. Prospective study participants could optionally give additional blood draws and questionnaires over an approximately 2-month period. Before DNA extraction, blood samples from the prospective study were shipped at room temperature or frozen. For this chain, trimming is 6 bases at the V end and 2 bases at the J end, and the number of junction bases without a gene match is 11. The CDR3 spans 18 residues, from the cysteine through the phenylalanine. This entry keeps only the CDR3 DNA: 54 bases, framed from base 1. CDR1 and CDR2 are read off the germline V gene as MGHRA and YSYEKL.

Turning to this clone: Its antigen remains unidentified. No base-level quality is on record; no much larger clone is a single base apart.

The source is a man aged 30 to 39 who had recovered from COVID-19. The sequencing sample was made of PBMCs or T cells enriched from blood (not recorded which). This receptor chain uses TRBV4-1 and TRBJ2-1, with 12 middle bases fitting TRBD2. The CDR3 sequence is CASSQTSGRTGPYNEQFF. The DNA sequence reads TGCGCCAGCAGTCAGACTAGCGGGAGAACGGGACCCTACAATGAGCAGTTCTTC.